This T cell receptor beta chain is drawn from a study of shared clonotypes between healthy human individuals (dated by TCRdb to 2018 to 2021). The study in broad terms: The cohort included a few men and a couple of women between 18 and 49 years of age. For each donor, CD4 naive and CD4 memory were each run on three plates, CD8 naive on two plates, and CD8 memory on one plate. To estimate repertoire size and how much clonotypes are shared between individuals, the study performed deep sequencing of blood TCR repertoires from 4 to 6 healthy adults. To increase sequencing depth and limit assay-specific biases, TCR repertoire library preparation and sequencing were carried out by different laboratories using diverse techniques. Leukapheresis yielded between about 0.85 and 9.5 billion PBMCs per donor.

On this clone: Its antigen is unknown. No base quality information exists; no much larger clone differs at one position.

CD8 naive samples consisted of CD45RO-negative cells that were positively selected for CCR7, yielding a CD45RA+CCR7+ population without TemRA cells. The donors were healthy, HIV-negative adults with no recently reported acute infections or vaccinations. Only Caucasian adults living in Nashville, Tennessee, USA were represented among the donors. Blood was obtained by leukapheresis, after which PBMCs were separated by Ficoll-Histopaque density gradient centrifugation and cryopreserved in liquid nitrogen vapor phase. Analytical flow cytometry was used to check the purity and quantity of each magnetically sorted T cell population. Genomic DNA was isolated from each sorted fraction and quantified by UV absorbance on a Nanodrop 2000c. Broad study findings and their caveats: Based on pairwise subsampling, the degree of clonotype sharing among donors was expected to be affected by sequencing depth. Across a handful of donors, about 4.5% of naive CD4, 3% to 3.5% of naive CD8, 2.3% of memory CD4, and approximately 0.4% of memory CD8 clonotypes were shared. Sampling was limited to blood, and TCR repertoires in tissue likely differ from TCR repertoires in blood. Higher generation probabilities were observed for clonotypes shared by all four sorted-subset donors than for non-shared clonotypes. Incomplete sequencing was indicated by rarefaction of sorted-subset datasets, despite the large sequencing depth. Larger estimated clonotype richness was generally found for naive subsets than for memory subsets. The small number of donors limited the genetic and exposure-history diversity represented.

TCR CDR3 regions were amplified from genomic DNA by multiplex PCR using the deep immunoSEQ assay. Genomic DNA extracted from each cell subset was distributed evenly over all wells of several immunoSEQ 96-well plates, and each plate served as one replicate. Each replicate PCR for sorted subsets received about 200 ng genomic DNA, equal to around 32,000 T cell genomes. Purified libraries were quantified with a Qubit 3.0 fluorometer, sized on a Bioanalyzer 2100, and re-quantified with the KAPA Library Quantification kit. Every immunoSEQ 96-well plate was sequenced on a dedicated single-read 150-cycle Illumina NextSeq 550 flow cell. The paper's processing steps were these. Because only junctional sequences without quality scores were contained in the immunoSEQ output, filtering matching that applied to full-length reads could not be performed. Sequences were annotated with PyIR, a Python wrapper for IgBLAST v1.9, using IMGT germline references to assign V/J genes and CDR3. Reads with weak V/J assignments (E-value above 1e-6), missing CDR3, stop codons, out-of-frame junctions, or ambiguous translated residues were removed. V3J clonotypes were defined as sequences sharing the same inferred V gene, J gene, and CDR3 amino acid sequence. The percentage overlap between two repertoires was calculated by dividing the number of shared unique clonotypes by the size of the smaller repertoire. Repertoire richness was assessed with RTK rarefaction, the Chao1 estimator, and Recon v2.1 estimates of unobserved clonotypes. Generation probabilities for all TCRbeta clonotypes obtained by the gDNA method from a handful of donors were computed using OLGA. Entries here come from immuneACCESS through TCRdb and include only in-frame sequences with V and J called. Some clones fail to appear in such tables; in the studies checked, an unresolved V gene covers under half of the shortfall, and the cause of the remainder is unknown. V and J calls and clone size come straight from that table; D and trimming were deduced from the DNA. The sample data list roughly 550,000 clones, and over 95% of these were observed just once. Over 0.09% of the sample belongs to the ten largest clones.

The sample taken for sequencing was naive CD8+ T cells sorted from blood. What the cell subset or site label conveys for this sample: CD45RA+CCR7+. The receptor was isolated from a woman younger than 45 in good health.

The CDR3 protein sequence reads: CASSELLGYAYNEQFF. The sequenced DNA is TGTGCCAGCAGTGAATTATTGGGGTACGCCTACAATGAGCAGTTCTTC. The chain was built from TRBV2 and TRBJ2-1; the D segment cannot be called with confidence. CDR3 length: 16 amino acids, cysteine to phenylalanine. Only the CDR3 portion is preserved as DNA: 48 bases, with reading frame beginning at the first base. V is clipped by 2 bases and J by 2 bases, and the sequence between their germline boundaries is 13 bases long. In the germline V gene, CDR1 corresponds to SNHLY and CDR2 to FYNNEI. Outside the CDR3, residues come from the reference TRBV2 and TRBJ2-1 proteins, so the full variable domain is: EPEVTQTPSHQVTQMGQEVILRCVPISNHLYFYWYRQILGQKVEFLVSFYNNEISEKSEIFDDQFSVERPDGSNFTLKIRSTKLEDSAMYFCASSELLGYAYNEQFFGPGTRLTVL.